Below, 30 T cell receptor beta chains from the same sample are listed, as sequenced in a study of blood T cell repertoires in COVID-19. Here immunoSEQ multiplex PCR was the method, and the copy in TCRdb shows in-frame clones only, minus some. The sample carries about 310,000 clones, 87% recorded once. Sample: peripheral blood. The receptors stem from a man aged 45-60 years with active or convalescent COVID-19.

Details on this clone: A much bigger clone sits one base away, suggesting this may be a read error. The gene calls are TRBV7-2 and TRBJ1-2; unclear D gene. The CDR3 is 13 residues long. The V gene's germline CDR1 is SGHTA and CDR2 FQGNSA. V was shortened by 3 bases and J by 5 bases, with 10 bases between the two germline ends. The CDR3 DNA sequence: TGTGCCAGCAGCTTGGGCAGCTCTTATGGCTACACCTTC. It is translated as CASSLGSSYGYTF. Drawing the rest from reference TRBV7-2 and TRBJ1-2, the complete variable domain is GAGVSQSPSNKVTEKGKDVELRCDPISGHTALYWYRQSLGQGLEFLIYFQGNSAPDKSGLPSDRFSAERTGGSVSTLTIQRTQQEDSAVYLCASSLGSSYGYTFGSGTRLTVV.

J is TRBJ2-5 and V is TRBV19; 9 nucleotides line up with TRBD1. Germline V CDR1 and CDR2: LNHDA, SQIVND (reference sequence). Trimming cost V 5 bases and J 0 bases; bases outside gene matches: 4. CDR3 length: 15 residues. CDR3 protein: CASSVTGGNQETQYF. In DNA, the CDR3 is TGTGCCAGTAGTGTGACAGGGGGTAACCAAGAGACCCAGTACTTC.

V usage is TRBV5-4 and J usage is TRBJ2-1; D is possibly TRBD2 (6 bases). CDR3 length: 16 residues. Germline CDR1 reads SGHNT; CDR2 reads YYREEE (reference sequence). Trimming stripped 0 bases from V and 3 bases from J, with 13 bases between. The CDR3 nucleotides read TGTGCCAGCAGCTTGGCCGGGGGTGGGGTCTACAATGAGCAGTTCTTC. Amino acids: CASSLAGGGVYNEQFF.

The chain uses TRBV28 and TRBJ1-2; weak D call: TRBD1 (6 bases). The CDR3 has 14 amino acids. The V end lost 5 bases, the J end lost 6 bases, and 16 bases lay between the germline ends. Germline CDR1 is MDHEN and CDR2 is SYDVKM. CDR3 residues: CASSPLDSPHGYTF. CDR3 coding DNA: TGTGCCAGCAGTCCCCTGGACAGCCCCCATGGCTACACCTTC.

Only one count was recorded for this clone. This sequence joins TRBV6-9 and TRBJ1-5; 12 bases agree with TRBD1. The junction had 9 bases not matched to a gene; V was cut back by 9 bases and J by 0 bases. The length of the CDR3 is 17 residues. CDR1 and CDR2 from the germline V gene are MNHGY and SVAAGI. CDR3 sequence: CASPMGQGAASNQPQHF. The DNA for the CDR3 is TGTGCCAGTCCAATGGGACAGGGGGCCGCTAGCAATCAGCCCCAGCATTTT.

V and J are TRBV19 and TRBJ2-7, with TRBD1 matching over 8 bases. V shed 6 bases and J 7 bases; nucleotides not matched to a gene: 8. This CDR3 has 13 amino acids. Germline CDR1 reads LNHDA; CDR2 reads SQIVND (reference sequence). CDR3 coding DNA: TGTGCCAGTAGGGACAGGGCTCTAAATGAGCAGTACTTC. Protein sequence: CASRDRALNEQYF.

The chain has TRBV3-1 (or the pseudogene TRBV3-2) and TRBJ1-2, with D perhaps matching TRBD1 (5 bases). Trimming shortened V by 0 bases and J by 6 bases, and 20 bases separated the two germline ends. The CDR3 has 17 residues. Germline assignment: CDR1 LGHDT and CDR2 YNNKEL (reference sequence). Here the CDR3 reads CASSQDDLGHLGHGYTF. CDR3 coding DNA: TGTGCCAGCAGCCAAGATGATTTAGGACACCTGGGTCATGGCTACACCTTC.

The chain is built from TRBV9 and TRBJ2-1, with D maybe TRBD1 (6 bases). The V gene's germline CDR1 is SGDLS and CDR2 YYNGEE. The CDR3 is made up of 17 amino acids. Trimming shortened V by 3 bases and J by 2 bases, and 18 bases separated the two germline ends. The CDR3 DNA sequence: TGTGCCAGCAGCGCATTAGAAGGGGGTACGACCTACAATGAGCAGTTCTTC. Encoded protein: CASSALEGGTTYNEQFF.

The chain uses TRBV6-6 and TRBJ1-1; no definite D call. V shed 6 bases and J shed 8 bases, with 10 bases lying between them. The CDR3 is 11 residues long. CDR1 and CDR2 (germline): MNHNY, SVGAGI (reference sequence). The CDR3 DNA reads as TGTGCCAGCAGGGCGGATGCGGAAGCTTTCTTT. This codes for CASRADAEAFF.

The V call is TRBV6-5, the J call TRBJ1-2, with D perhaps matching TRBD1 (5 bases). This CDR3 region has 15 residues. V dropped 5 bases and J dropped 0 bases, with 13 bases sitting between them. Per the germline V gene, CDR1 is MNHEY and CDR2 is SVGAGI. CDR3 bases: TGTGCCAGCAGTAGGGGCCCTGGAACTAACTATGGCTACACCTTC. Its protein product is CASSRGPGTNYGYTF.

The chain joins TRBV5-1 to TRBJ2-1; 7 bases match TRBD1. Per germline, CDR1 SGHRS and CDR2 YFSETQ. This CDR3 has 14 amino acids. With V trimmed by 4 bases and J by 8 bases, 9 bases remained unmatched. The DNA of the CDR3 is TGCGCCAGCAGCACTACGGTGACAGGGCATGAGCAGTTCTTC. Translated: CASSTTVTGHEQFF.

The chain links TRBV11-2 to TRBJ1-5; D possibly corresponds to TRBD1 (6 bases). Looked up from germline, CDR1 is SGHAT and CDR2 is FQNNGV. The ends were cut back, 5 bases at V and 5 bases at J, with 10 bases in the middle. The CDR3 has 13 residues. This CDR3 is CASSPDRDQPQHF. CDR3 nucleotides: TGTGCCAGCAGCCCGGACAGAGATCAGCCCCAGCATTTT.

The chain employs TRBV4-3 and TRBJ1-4; D might be TRBD1 (5 bases). Germline CDR1 LGHNA, CDR2 YSLEER. The CDR3 has 16 residues. Trimming removed 0 bases from V and 6 bases from J, with 14 bases in between. CDR3 DNA: TGCGCCAGCAGCCAAGATCCGACAGCTTGGCATGAAAAACTGTTTTTT. It translates to CASSQDPTAWHEKLFF.

V gene TRBV4-1 combines with J gene TRBJ1-4; 10 bases fit TRBD1. V was clipped by 0 bases and J by 8 bases; unmatched bases: 3. There are 15 residues in the CDR3. Germline-derived CDR1 and CDR2 are MGHRA and YSYEKL. The CDR3 is CASSQEGTGEEKLFF. Written as DNA, the CDR3 is TGCGCCAGCAGCCAAGAGGGGACAGGGGAGGAAAAACTGTTTTTT.

The J gene is TRBJ2-4, the V gene TRBV4-1; D might be TRBD1 (5 bases). Germline CDR1 and CDR2: MGHRA and YSYEKL. The V and J ends lost 0 bases and 5 bases respectively, with 14 bases between them. The CDR3 runs 16 residues. The CDR3 bases are TGCGCCAGCAGCCAAGACTGGGAAGGGGCCCAAAACATTCAGTACTTC. This sequence encodes CASSQDWEGAQNIQYF.

This chain joins TRBV6-2 or TRBV6-3 and TRBJ2-7; 9 bases agree with TRBD1. CDR1 is MNHEY, CDR2 SVGEGT, per germline. This CDR3 region has 16 residues. V was clipped by 5 bases and J by 3 bases; unmatched bases: 11. CDR3 nucleotide sequence: TGTGCCAGCAGTCAACCCGCGGACAGGGGATACTACGAGCAGTACTTC. This translates into CASSQPADRGYYEQYF.

J is TRBJ2-7 and V is TRBV6-5; D unclear. Trimming removed 6 bases from V and 0 bases from J, with 12 bases in between. Per the germline V gene, CDR1 is MNHEY and CDR2 is SVGAGI. The CDR3 contains 14 residues. As DNA, the CDR3 is TGTGCCAGCAGACCGCGGCAAGACTCCTACGAGCAGTACTTC. This translates into CASRPRQDSYEQYF.

CDR3 in DNA: TGTGCCAGCAGCGCCTCGGGAGCTACCGGGGAGCTGTTTTTT. Protein: CASSASGATGELFF. The chain recombines TRBV2 with TRBJ2-2, with D tentatively TRBD2 (6 bases). The CDR3 consists of 14 residues. V was shortened by 6 bases and J by 5 bases, with 13 bases between the two germline ends. Germline V lookup: CDR1 SNHLY, CDR2 FYNNEI.

The chain has TRBV2 and TRBJ2-1, with D possibly TRBD2 on 7 matching bases. Per the germline V gene, CDR1 is SNHLY and CDR2 is FYNNEI. Trimming cost V 7 bases and J 7 bases, with 17 bases left between them. CDR3 size: 14 residues. CDR3 sequence reads: CASNPTAGANEQFF. CDR3 bases: TGTGCCAGCAACCCGACGGCGGGGGCGAATGAGCAGTTCTTC.

The chain has TRBV4-2 and TRBJ1-6; TRBD1 is a possible D gene (6 bases). From germline, CDR1 is LGHNA and CDR2 YNFKEQ. The germline V and J ends were trimmed by 3 bases and 7 bases, with 10 bases remaining between them. The CDR3 consists of 14 residues. The CDR3 is CASSQGQINSPLHF. The DNA for the CDR3 is TGTGCCAGCAGCCAGGGACAAATAAATTCACCCCTCCACTTT.

This sequence joins TRBV18 and TRBJ1-1, with a possible D match to TRBD1 (6 bases). CDR3 length: 14 amino acids. The germline V gene encodes CDR1 KGHSH and CDR2 LQKENI. Trimming stripped 6 bases from V and 4 bases from J, with 15 bases between. The CDR3 reads CASSPGTRVTEAFF. As DNA, the CDR3 is TGTGCCAGCTCGCCCGGGACACGCGTCACTGAAGCTTTCTTT.

The gene calls are TRBV10-2 and TRBJ2-7, with a possible D match to TRBD2 (5 bases). The CDR3 has 15 residues. Trimming took off 6 bases at V and 2 bases at J, with 17 bases between the two ends. Germline V CDR1 and CDR2: WSHSY, SAAADI. The CDR3 loop reads CASRASGGSPYEQYF. The CDR3 DNA is TGCGCCAGCAGGGCAAGCGGAGGAAGTCCCTACGAGCAGTACTTC.

This clone was observed once. The chain carries TRBV6-5 and TRBJ2-1; 13 bases fit TRBD2. There are 14 residues in the CDR3. Germline-derived CDR1 and CDR2 are MNHEY and SVGAGI. V trimming: 7 bases; J trimming: 8 bases; junction bases outside the gene matches: 5. CDR3 DNA: TGTGCCAGCACACTAGCGGGGGGGACGTATGAGCAGTTCTTC. Its protein is CASTLAGGTYEQFF.

J is TRBJ1-5 and V is TRBV7-2, with 10 positions matching TRBD1. Germline V gene lookup returns CDR1 SGHTA and CDR2 FQGNSA. The CDR3 extends over 17 amino acids. V shed 4 bases, J shed 4 bases, and the junction held 10 bases outside the gene matches. CDR3 amino acids: CASSSPGTGVPNQPQHF. The CDR3 region has the DNA TGTGCCAGCAGCTCACCCGGGACAGGGGTTCCGAATCAGCCCCAGCATTTT.

This clone is a singleton in its sample. The chain recombines TRBV5-1 with TRBJ1-1; D gene uncertain. The CDR3 is 16 amino acids. V was trimmed by 0 bases and J by 0 bases, leaving 12 bases between them. CDR1 is SGHRS and CDR2 is YFSETQ in the germline V gene. CDR3 residues: CASSLVAGSMNTEAFF. CDR3 coding DNA: TGCGCCAGCAGCTTGGTGGCGGGATCAATGAACACTGAAGCTTTCTTT.

The V call is TRBV4-3, the J call TRBJ2-7; tentatively, D is TRBD2 (6 bases). The length of the CDR3 is 14 residues. Germline V gene sequence: CDR1 LGHNA, CDR2 YSLEER. Trimming shortened V by 0 bases and J by 3 bases, and 9 bases separated the two germline ends. The CDR3 reads CASSQELGGYEQYF. CDR3 nucleotide sequence: TGCGCCAGCAGCCAAGAGCTGGGGGGCTACGAGCAGTACTTC.

This clone was seen only once. V gene TRBV27 combines with J gene TRBJ1-2; D remains unclear. The V end was cut by 0 bases, the J end by 8 bases, with 16 bases between. The germline V gene has CDR1 MNHEY and CDR2 SMNVEV (reference sequence). This CDR3 is built from 15 residues. CDR3 nucleotide sequence: TGTGCCAGCAGTTTATCCCGCAGGCTGGGTCGGGGCTACACCTTC. This sequence encodes CASSLSRRLGRGYTF.

This chain links TRBV7-2 with TRBJ1-5, with 8 bases matching TRBD1. This CDR3 spans 14 amino acids. Germline values: CDR1 SGHTA, CDR2 FQGNSA. J gave up 5 bases and V 3 bases, and 3 bases lay outside the gene matches. The CDR3 DNA reads as TGTGCCAGCAGCTTTACAGGGGGGTATCAGCCCCAGCATTTT. Its protein product is CASSFTGGYQPQHF.

The table lists this clone with a count of one. The chain carries TRBV7-9 and TRBJ1-3; 12 bases fit TRBD1. The V gene's germline CDR1 is SEHNR and CDR2 FQNEAQ (reference sequence). This CDR3 comprises 16 residues. The ends lost 5 bases at V and 4 bases at J; junction bases unmatched: 6. Here the CDR3 reads CASSRDRGQGGNTIYF. In DNA form, the CDR3 reads TGTGCCAGCAGCCGGGACAGGGGGCAGGGAGGAAACACCATATATTTT.

V and J are TRBV7-9 and TRBJ1-2; D is perhaps TRBD1 (5 bases). The CDR3 has 12 residues. CDR1 is SEHNR, CDR2 FQNEAQ, per germline (reference sequence). V dropped 1 base and J dropped 9 bases, with 9 bases sitting between them. The CDR3 here is CASSLGDRSYTF. Written as DNA, the CDR3 is TGTGCCAGCAGCTTAGGAGACAGAAGCTACACCTTC.